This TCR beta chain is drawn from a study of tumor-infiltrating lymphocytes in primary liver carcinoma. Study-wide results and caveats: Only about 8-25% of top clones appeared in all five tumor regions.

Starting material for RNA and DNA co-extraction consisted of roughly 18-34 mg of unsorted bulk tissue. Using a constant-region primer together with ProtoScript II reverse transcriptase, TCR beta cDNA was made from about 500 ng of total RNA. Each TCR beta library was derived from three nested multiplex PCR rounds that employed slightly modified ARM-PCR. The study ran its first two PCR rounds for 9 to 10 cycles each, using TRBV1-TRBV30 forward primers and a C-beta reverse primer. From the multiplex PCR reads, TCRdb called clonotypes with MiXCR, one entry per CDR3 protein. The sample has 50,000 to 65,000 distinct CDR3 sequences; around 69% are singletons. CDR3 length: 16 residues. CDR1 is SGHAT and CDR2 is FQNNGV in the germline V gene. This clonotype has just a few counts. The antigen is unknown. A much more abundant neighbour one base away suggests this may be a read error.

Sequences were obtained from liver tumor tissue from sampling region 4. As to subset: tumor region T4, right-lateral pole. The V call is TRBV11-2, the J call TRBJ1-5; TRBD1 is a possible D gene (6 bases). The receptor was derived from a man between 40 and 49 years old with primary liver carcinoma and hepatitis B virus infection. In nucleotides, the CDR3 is TGTGTCAGCGGCCTAAAAGGGGGACTGACGAATCAGCCCCAGCATTTT. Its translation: CVSGLKGGLTNQPQHF.